The 23 T cell receptor beta chains below come from one sample, sequenced in a study of PD-L1 blockade in urothelial cancer. Libraries were prepared by immunoSEQ multiplex PCR; TCRdb keeps only in-frame clonotypes and omits some of them. The sample carries just over 50,000 clones, approximately 83% recorded once. The starting material was PBMCs, obtained around atezolizumab (anti-PD-L1) treatment. These receptors all come from a man in his fifties or sixties with urothelial cancer.

This sequence joins TRBV18 and TRBJ2-7, with 11 positions matching TRBD2. V lost 3 bases to trimming and J lost 7 bases; unmatched junction nucleotides: 2. This CDR3 is 13 amino acids long. Germline CDR1 is KGHSH and CDR2 is LQKENI. CDR3 coding DNA: TGTGCCAGCTCACCGGGACTAGCGGAGGAGCAGTACTTC. This codes for CASSPGLAEEQYF.

This chain uses TRBV6-5 with TRBJ2-2; a weak D match, TRBD1 (6 bases). Trimming stripped 5 bases from V and 11 bases from J, with 12 bases between. Germline V gene lookup returns CDR1 MNHEY and CDR2 SVGAGI. The CDR3 has 12 amino acids. This CDR3 is CASSGTLGELFF. As DNA, the CDR3 is TGTGCCAGCAGTGGGACACTAGGAGAGCTGTTTTTT.

About this clone itself: The junction differs from germline at one of its ends, possibly a read error. The chain combines TRBV7-7 with TRBJ1-5; 7 positions match TRBD1. From germline, CDR1 is SSHAT and CDR2 FNYEAQ (reference sequence). The CDR3 contains 16 residues. In DNA form, the CDR3 reads TGTGCTAGCAGCCAGGGGACAGCTTATAGCAATCAGCCCCAGCATTTT. Encoded protein: CASSQGTAYSNQPQHF.

The V gene is TRBV6-5, the J gene TRBJ2-7; D might be TRBD1 (5 bases). CDR1 is MNHEY, CDR2 SVGAGI, per germline. The CDR3 is 13 amino acids. Trimming left V 6 bases short and J 8 bases short, with 17 bases between. The CDR3, as DNA: TGTGCCAGCAGCCCTTTTGTAGGGGCTAAGCAGTACTTC. Protein: CASSPFVGAKQYF.

The V gene is TRBV7-3, the J gene TRBJ2-7; TRBD2 agrees at 10 bases. Germline loops: CDR1 SGHTA, CDR2 FQGTGA. CDR3 length equals 14 residues. V dropped 5 bases and J dropped 5; count of bases not matched to a gene: 6. CDR3: CASSLSGRLDEQYF. The CDR3 coding sequence is TGTGCCAGCAGCCTTAGCGGGAGGCTTGACGAGCAGTACTTC. Looking up the rest from reference TRBV7-3 and TRBJ2-7 gives the full variable domain: GAGVSQTPSNKVTEKGKYVELRCDPISGHTALYWYRQSLGQGPEFLIYFQGTGAADDSGLPNDRFFAVRPEGSVSTLKIQRTERGDSAVYLCASSLSGRLDEQYFGPGTRLTVT.

The chain has TRBV4-3 and TRBJ2-7; weak D call: TRBD1 (5 bases). V was shortened by 0 bases and J by 4 bases, with 10 bases between the two germline ends. This CDR3 region has 14 residues. Germline V gene lookup returns CDR1 LGHNA and CDR2 YSLEER. CDR3 region: CASSQDRVPYEQYF. CDR3 nucleotide sequence: TGCGCCAGCAGCCAAGACAGGGTACCGTACGAGCAGTACTTC.

In its sample, this clone was seen a few times. The chain recombines TRBV9 with TRBJ1-1; no definite D call. The V gene lost 2 bases and the J gene lost 0 bases, with 14 bases spanning the gap. This CDR3 has 16 residues. Germline V CDR1 and CDR2: SGDLS, YYNGEE. As DNA, the CDR3 is TGTGCCAGCAGCGTGATGGCAATGGGCATGAACACTGAAGCTTTCTTT. As protein: CASSVMAMGMNTEAFF.

The J gene is TRBJ1-6, the V gene TRBV30; 8 bases agree with TRBD1. This CDR3 region has 14 residues. The germline V gene has CDR1 GTSNPN and CDR2 SVGIG (reference sequence). V shed 3 bases and J 10 bases; nucleotides not matched to a gene: 8. CDR3 nucleotides: TGTGCCTGGAGCGTTCGGACAGGGAACTCACCCCTCCACTTT. Residues: CAWSVRTGNSPLHF.

This clone has a single count. The J gene is TRBJ2-2, the V gene TRBV2; 7 bases map to TRBD2. J gave up 4 bases and V 6 bases, and 17 bases lay outside the gene matches. Per the germline V gene, CDR1 is SNHLY and CDR2 is FYNNEI. This CDR3 has 18 residues. For the CDR3, the DNA is TGTGCCAGCAGCTACTCCTCGCCGGGACTAACCGTCACCGGGGAGCTGTTTTTT. It translates to CASSYSSPGLTVTGELFF.

The J gene is TRBJ2-2, the V gene TRBV19, with TRBD2 matching 11 bases. The V segment lost 10 bases and the J segment 8 bases; nucleotides outside the gene matches: 6. Germline V gene lookup returns CDR1 LNHDA and CDR2 SQIVND (reference sequence). This CDR3 has 13 residues. CDR3 bases: TGTGCCAACCCGGGACTAGCGGAGGGGGAGCTGTTTTTT. Encoded protein: CANPGLAEGELFF.

The chain uses TRBV28 and TRBJ2-3; TRBD1 might be the D (5 bases). Germline CDR1 reads MDHEN; CDR2 reads SYDVKM. This CDR3 has 15 amino acids. V lost 2 bases, J lost 1 base, and 10 bases lay in between. CDR3 region: CASSLQGMGTDTQYF. Written as DNA, the CDR3 is TGTGCCAGCAGTTTACAGGGTATGGGCACAGATACGCAGTATTTT.

This sequence joins TRBV11-3 and TRBJ2-4, with TRBD2 matching over 14 bases. V was pared by 3 bases and J by 15 bases, with 10 bases of the junction left unmatched. The germline V gene encodes CDR1 SGHNT and CDR2 YENEEA. There are 15 residues in the CDR3. CDR3 DNA: TGTGCCAGCAGCTTTAGCGGACTAGCGGGGGGCCGAAGGTACTTC. This sequence encodes CASSFSGLAGGRRYF.

The CDR3 spells CAWGNRRGQETQYF. The DNA of the CDR3 is TGTGCCTGGGGAAACAGGAGGGGCCAAGAGACCCAGTACTTC. The V gene is TRBV30, the J gene TRBJ2-5, with TRBD2 as a possible D gene (6 bases). CDR3 length: 14 amino acids. Trimming took 5 bases from V and 1 from J, leaving 14 bases between them. In germline, CDR1 is GTSNPN, CDR2 SVGIG (reference sequence).

As DNA, the CDR3 is TGTGCCAGCAGCCTAACCGGGACAGGTCTTTGGGATGGCTACACCTTC. Its protein is CASSLTGTGLWDGYTF. The V gene is TRBV6-6, the J gene TRBJ1-2; 8 bases map to TRBD1. Germline V gives CDR1 MNHNY, CDR2 SVGAGI (reference sequence). The CDR3 sequence is 16 residues long. After removal of 6 bases from V and 6 bases from J, the junction contained 15 bases not matched to a gene.

The chain carries TRBV7-3 and TRBJ2-5; D call uncertain. CDR3 length equals 15 residues. CDR1 SGHTA and CDR2 FQGTGA come from the germline V gene. V was shortened by 3 bases and J by 5 bases, with 16 bases between the two germline ends. The CDR3 DNA is TGTGCCAGCAGCTTTAGCAGTGGAAACGGGGAGACCCAGTACTTC. Its protein is CASSFSSGNGETQYF.

V is TRBV19 and J is TRBJ2-1, with D perhaps matching TRBD2 (5 bases). This CDR3 region has 12 residues. Germline lookup yields CDR1 LNHDA and CDR2 SQIVND (reference sequence). Trimming cost V 2 bases and J 15 bases, with 14 bases left between them. CDR3 sequence (DNA): TGTGCCAGTAGTATAAAGAGGGAGCGGCTGTTCTTC. This codes for CASSIKRERLFF.

The chain employs TRBV30 and TRBJ2-4, with 13 bases lining up with TRBD2. Per germline, CDR1 GTSNPN and CDR2 SVGIG (reference sequence). This CDR3 is built from 20 residues. J was trimmed by 1 base and V by 1 base; bases with no gene match: 13. CDR3 in DNA: TGTGCCTGGAGTGCCCCCGGACTAGCGGGAGTCGGATTGGCCAAAAACATTCAGTACTTC. It specifies CAWSAPGLAGVGLAKNIQYF.

This clone occurred once. This chain joins TRBV30 and TRBJ1-5; D perhaps matches TRBD1 (6 bases). V was shortened by 0 bases and J by 13 bases, with 10 bases between the two germline ends. The germline V gene has CDR1 GTSNPN and CDR2 SVGIG (reference sequence). This CDR3 comprises 11 residues. The CDR3 is CAWSVDRLQHF. Written as DNA, the CDR3 is TGTGCCTGGAGTGTTGACAGGCTGCAGCATTTT.

The CDR3 loop reads CASSLEGGPYEQYF. In DNA, the CDR3 is TGTGCCAGCAGCTTGGAGGGTGGCCCCTACGAGCAGTACTTC. The chain joins TRBV7-9 to TRBJ2-7; maybe TRBD2 (6 bases). The CDR3 is 14 residues long. Germline CDR1 and CDR2: SEHNR and FQNEAQ (reference sequence). Trimming shortened V by 3 bases and J by 2 bases, and 11 bases separated the two germline ends.

The V and J genes are TRBV5-6 and TRBJ1-2; TRBD1 might be the D (5 bases). Germline assignment: CDR1 SGHDT and CDR2 YYEEEE. V lost 2 bases to trimming and J lost 4 bases, with 15 bases between them. CDR3 length: 15 amino acids. For the CDR3, the DNA is TGTGCCAGCAGCTTTCCATTCGGGGGAATCTATGGCTACACCTTC. Its translation is CASSFPFGGIYGYTF. Full variable domain (rest looked up from reference TRBV5-6 and TRBJ1-2): DAGVTQSPTHLIKTRGQQVTLRCSPKSGHDTVSWYQQALGQGPQFIFQYYEEEERQRGNFPDRFSGHQFPNYSSELNVNALLLGDSALYLCASSFPFGGIYGYTFGSGTRLTVV.

This clone was observed a few times. The chain joins TRBV10-1 to TRBJ2-5; 9 bases line up with TRBD2. CDR1 is WNHNN, CDR2 SYGVQD, per germline (reference sequence). CDR3 length: 11 residues. Trimming cost V 6 bases and J 7 bases; bases outside gene matches: 0. Here the CDR3 DNA reads TGCGCCAGCAGGGGACTAGCGACCCAGTACTTC. Protein product: CASRGLATQYF.

This chain uses TRBV30 with TRBJ1-2; D is ambiguous. The CDR3 is 14 amino acids. V lost 0 bases, J lost 0 bases, and 8 bases lay in between. Germline CDR1 is GTSNPN and CDR2 is SVGIG (reference sequence). The CDR3 DNA reads as TGTGCCTGGAGTGTACTGGAGACTAACTATGGCTACACCTTC. It yields the protein CAWSVLETNYGYTF.

This clone was recorded once. This chain joins TRBV6-5 and TRBJ1-2, with 7 bases lining up with TRBD1. The CDR3 runs to 15 residues. The germline V gene has CDR1 MNHEY and CDR2 SVGAGI. The V segment lost 7 bases and the J segment 4 bases; nucleotides outside the gene matches: 12. The CDR3 sequence: CASNPSGQTFYGYTF. CDR3 DNA: TGTGCCAGCAACCCTTCGGGACAGACTTTCTATGGCTACACCTTC.